This T cell receptor beta chain was observed in a study of T cells after yellow fever vaccination. Study-wide results and limits: Post-booster repertoires again held most primary-vaccination clones (just under 97% CD4, roughly 89% CD8).

MiXCR, applied by TCRdb to the 5' RACE reads, yields one record per CDR3 protein. The sample yields 300,000 to 350,000 distinct CDR3 sequences, around 3.9% seen once. This clonotype came up a few times. Its antigen is currently unknown. The CDR3 loop spans 14 amino acids. From germline, CDR1 is MNHNY and CDR2 SVGAGI (reference sequence). Trimming took 2 bases from V and 4 from J, leaving 11 bases between them. J is TRBJ1-1 and V is TRBV6-6, with D possibly being TRBD1 (6 bases). This sequence was found in a man aged 18 to 29 who received the YFV17D yellow fever vaccine. The sequences come from PBMCs, collected 5 days after the yellow fever booster vaccination. CDR3 protein: CASSYPGAGTEAFF. Here the CDR3 DNA reads TGTGCCAGCAGTTACCCGGGGGCAGGCACTGAAGCTTTCTTT.